The 28 T cell receptor beta chains in this list originate from one sample, sequenced in a study of T cell repertoires in cytomegalovirus infection. A single record per CDR3 protein comes from TCRdb applying MiXCR to the reads. Among 250,000 to 300,000 distinct CDR3 sequences listed, roughly 15% were seen once. The sequenced sample was PBMCs. These receptors came from a human donor in good health (CMV status not recorded). Some clones in this sample may be carry-over from other donors' samples.

Regarding this clonotype: Since the CDR3 does not end with the conserved phenylalanine or tryptophan, this likely comes from a read error. This chain connects TRBV5-6 to TRBJ2-3; tentatively, D is TRBD1 (5 bases). V lost 7 bases, J lost 5 bases, and 11 bases lay in between. Germline CDR1 and CDR2: SGHDT and YYEEEE. The CDR3 has 12 amino acids. For the CDR3, the DNA is TGTGCCAGCGGCCGAGACAGAGATACGCAGTATTTG. Residues: CASGRDRDTQYL.

This clonotype occurred many times. The chain couples TRBV29-1 to TRBJ2-7, with D uncertain. V was trimmed by 6 bases and J by 6 bases, leaving 15 bases between them. This CDR3 is 12 amino acids long. CDR1 is SQVTM, CDR2 ANQGSEA, per germline. The CDR3 DNA reads TGCAGCGTAGGAATACGGTTTTCCGAGCAGTACTTC. Its protein product is CSVGIRFSEQYF.

The chain has TRBV7-9 and TRBJ2-7, with TRBD2 identical over 8 bases. Germline assignment: CDR1 SEHNR and CDR2 FQNEAQ (reference sequence). This CDR3 spans 17 amino acids. The V and J ends lost 0 bases and 4 bases, in that order; junction bases with no gene match: 11. CDR3: CASSLARGGASRYEQYF. DNA of the CDR3: TGTGCCAGCAGCTTAGCCCGGGGGGGGGCGTCTAGGTACGAGCAGTACTTC.

The J gene is TRBJ2-1, the V gene TRBV29-1; 10 positions agree with TRBD1. The germline gives CDR1 SQVTM, CDR2 ANQGSEA. There are 12 residues in the CDR3. V shed 7 bases, J shed 10 bases, and the junction held 7 bases outside the gene matches. CDR3 bases: TGCAGCGACCGGGACAGGGGAACGGAGCAGTTCTTC. It specifies CSDRDRGTEQFF.

This clonotype has at least ten counts. The chain carries TRBV25-1 and TRBJ1-5; D perhaps matches TRBD1 (5 bases). Germline V gives CDR1 MGHDK, CDR2 SYGVNS. The CDR3 sequence is 14 residues long. V was clipped by 4 bases and J by 2 bases, with 9 bases between them. The DNA for the CDR3 is TGTGCCAGCAGTGGGTGGGGGGGCAATCAGCCCCAGCATTTT. The encoded protein is CASSGWGGNQPQHF.

This chain connects TRBV15 to TRBJ1-1; tentatively, D is TRBD1 (5 bases). CDR1 and CDR2 (germline): LNHNV, YYDKDF (reference sequence). CDR3 size: 14 residues. Trimming left V 5 bases short and J 7 bases short, with 17 bases between. The CDR3 region has the DNA TGTGCCACCAGCCGCCGAATATTACAGGTTGAAGCTTTCTTT. It specifies CATSRRILQVEAFF. The full variable domain, completed using reference TRBV15 and TRBJ1-1, is DAMVIQNPRYQVTQFGKPVTLSCSQTLNHNVMYWYQQKSSQAPKLLFHYYDKDFNNEADTPDNFQSRRPNTSFCFLDIRSPGLGDTAMYLCATSRRILQVEAFFGQGTRLTVV.

The chain uses TRBV18 and TRBJ1-5, with D possibly matching TRBD1 (6 bases). Trimming removed 2 bases from V and 1 base from J, with 12 bases in between. Germline V gene sequence: CDR1 KGHSH, CDR2 LQKENI. This CDR3 is built from 16 residues. Written as DNA, the CDR3 is TGTGCCAGCTCACCAACGTACAGGGCAAGCAATCAGCCCCAGCATTTT. Translation: CASSPTYRASNQPQHF.

CDR3 region: CASSPPNQLGGGGELFF. In DNA, the CDR3 is TGCGCCAGCAGCCCCCCGAATCAACTTGGGGGCGGCGGGGAGCTGTTTTTT. The rearrangement joins TRBV4-1 to TRBJ2-2; D possibly corresponds to TRBD1 (6 bases). The ends were cut back, 4 bases at V and 7 bases at J, with 22 bases in the middle. The CDR3 contains 17 residues. In germline, CDR1 is MGHRA, CDR2 YSYEKL.

This clonotype was observed a few times. The chain is built from TRBV7-9 and TRBJ1-2; 9 nucleotides line up with TRBD1. The J segment lost 4 bases and the V segment lost 7 bases, leaving 4 bases of the junction unmatched. The germline V gene encodes CDR1 SEHNR and CDR2 FQNEAQ (reference sequence). This CDR3 has 13 amino acids. CDR3 nucleotides: TGTGCCAGCACAGAACAGGGGGCCTATGGCTACACCTTC. Its translation is CASTEQGAYGYTF.

This clonotype was observed at least ten times. The chain carries TRBV7-2 and TRBJ1-1; D not resolved. V was pared by 1 base and J by 0 bases, with 12 bases between. Per the germline V gene, CDR1 is SGHTA and CDR2 is FQGNSA. This CDR3 comprises 16 residues. CDR3 residues: CASSLGIRLLNTEAFF. In DNA form, the CDR3 reads TGTGCCAGCAGCTTAGGCATCAGGTTACTGAACACTGAAGCTTTCTTT.

This clonotype was seen at least ten times. The rearrangement joins TRBV10-2 to TRBJ1-1; D unresolved. Trimming removed 8 bases from V and 2 bases from J, with 18 bases in between. The CDR3 has 15 amino acids. Germline lookup yields CDR1 WSHSY and CDR2 SAAADI. CDR3 DNA: TGCGCCAGCGGTCAGAAGGGCACTCACAACACTGAAGCTTTCTTT. As protein: CASGQKGTHNTEAFF.

This clonotype came up many times. The chain has TRBV5-4 and TRBJ2-7, with D perhaps matching TRBD2 (5 bases). The CDR3 spans 15 residues. Germline-derived CDR1 and CDR2 are SGHNT and YYREEE (reference sequence). Trimming cost V 4 bases and J 0 bases, with 14 bases left between them. CDR3 sequence (DNA): TGTGCCAGCAGCCCCGGAGGATCCTTCTCCTACGAGCAGTACTTC. It is translated as CASSPGGSFSYEQYF. The complete variable domain, with remaining parts taken from reference TRBV5-4 and TRBJ2-7, reads ETGVTQSPTHLIKTRGQQVTLRCSSQSGHNTVSWYQQALGQGPQFIFQYYREEENGRGNFPPRFSGLQFPNYSSELNVNALELDDSALYLCASSPGGSFSYEQYFGPGTRLTVT.

V gene TRBV18 combines with J gene TRBJ1-4; the D is unclear. The germline gives CDR1 KGHSH, CDR2 LQKENI. V shed 3 bases and J shed 5 bases, with 7 bases lying between them. The CDR3 has 13 amino acids. This CDR3 reads CASSPLLNEKLFF. The CDR3 DNA reads as TGTGCCAGCTCACCTTTGCTAAATGAAAAACTGTTTTTT.

This clonotype was seen a handful of times. The gene calls are TRBV14 and TRBJ2-1, with D possibly TRBD2 on 6 matching bases. The CDR3 is 14 amino acids. Germline CDR1 SGHDN, CDR2 FVKESK. Trimming removed 1 base from V and 10 bases from J, with 14 bases in between. This CDR3 is CASSQVGLTSEQFF. The CDR3 DNA reads as TGTGCCAGCAGCCAAGTGGGACTCACAAGCGAGCAGTTCTTC.

This rearrangement joins TRBV29-1 to TRBJ1-4; D not resolved. The CDR3 covers 13 residues. Trimming left V 4 bases short and J 3 bases short, with 9 bases between. The V gene's germline CDR1 is SQVTM and CDR2 ANQGSEA. CDR3 region: CSVAESSNEKLFF. The CDR3 DNA sequence: TGCAGCGTTGCGGAGAGTTCTAATGAAAAACTGTTTTTT.

Ten or more counts support this clonotype. This chain connects TRBV7-8 to TRBJ2-5; the D is unclear. Germline lookup yields CDR1 SGHVS and CDR2 FQNEAQ. This CDR3 is 16 amino acids long. V lost 1 base and J lost 0, with 12 bases in between. The CDR3 loop reads CASSLGIAMYQETQYF. The CDR3 DNA follows: TGTGCCAGCAGCTTAGGAATAGCCATGTACCAAGAGACCCAGTACTTC.

This clonotype was observed a few times. The CDR3 DNA reads as TGTGCCAGCAGCCAAGAGCCCAACAATGAGCAGTTCTTC. Translating it yields CASSQEPNNEQFF. The chain carries TRBV7-3 and TRBJ2-1; D remains ambiguous. There are 13 residues in the CDR3. Looked up from germline, CDR1 is SGHTA and CDR2 is FQGTGA. V was shortened by 5 bases and J by 5 bases, with 10 bases between the two germline ends. Full variable domain (missing parts from reference TRBV7-3 and TRBJ2-1): GAGVSQTPSNKVTEKGKYVELRCDPISGHTALYWYRQSLGQGPEFLIYFQGTGAADDSGLPNDRFFAVRPEGSVSTLKIQRTERGDSAVYLCASSQEPNNEQFFGPGTRLTVL.

This clonotype was detected ten times or more. V usage is TRBV7-9 and J usage is TRBJ1-1, with D hard to call. V was shortened by 5 bases and J by 2 bases, with 15 bases between the two germline ends. Looked up from germline, CDR1 is SEHNR and CDR2 is FQNEAQ (reference sequence). The CDR3 has 15 amino acids. CDR3 coding DNA: TGTGCCAGCAGCAGAGGAGTACCGTCCAACACTGAAGCTTTCTTT. Translation: CASSRGVPSNTEAFF.

The chain carries TRBV5-5 and TRBJ2-1; 7 bases line up with TRBD2. Germline trimming cut 2 bases from V and 5 bases from J; bases unmatched to any gene: 13. From germline, CDR1 is SGHKS and CDR2 YYEKEE (reference sequence). The length of the CDR3 is 17 residues. CDR3 sequence reads: CASSFHPSSGADNEQFF. CDR3 nucleotide sequence: TGTGCCAGCAGCTTCCACCCCAGCAGCGGGGCCGACAATGAGCAGTTCTTC.

A few counts support this clonotype. V and J are TRBV6-6 and TRBJ2-3; 10 bases are a match to TRBD2. The trim removed 5 bases at V and 0 bases at J, leaving 11 bases unmatched. The CDR3 runs 18 residues. Germline loops: CDR1 MNHNY, CDR2 SVGAGI (reference sequence). The CDR3 coding sequence is TGTGCCAGCAGTCCAGGGAGCGGGAGGGCCGGGAGCACAGATACGCAGTATTTT. Its translation is CASSPGSGRAGSTDTQYF.

The sample holds many counts of this clonotype. The chain has TRBV4-1 and TRBJ1-5; TRBD1 aligns across 7 bases. The germline CDR1 and CDR2 sequences are MGHRA and YSYEKL. There are 18 residues in the CDR3. Germline trimming cut 1 base from V and 0 bases from J; bases unmatched to any gene: 9. CDR3 residues: CASSQGPDRFNSNQPQHF. The CDR3 DNA is TGCGCCAGCAGCCAAGGCCCGGACAGGTTCAATAGCAATCAGCCCCAGCATTTT.

The table lists this clonotype with a few counts. The rearrangement uses TRBV9 and TRBJ1-1, with D maybe TRBD1 (5 bases). From germline, CDR1 is SGDLS and CDR2 YYNGEE. V was cut by 3 bases and J by 4 bases, with 13 bases left in between. The CDR3 is made up of 14 amino acids. The CDR3 sequence: CASSAGGGGTEAFF. The DNA for the CDR3 is TGTGCCAGCAGCGCGGGGGGGGGGGGCACTGAAGCTTTCTTT. Combining the CDR3 with reference TRBV9 and TRBJ1-1 gives the whole variable domain DSGVTQTPKHLITATGQRVTLRCSPRSGDLSVYWYQQSLDQGLQFLIQYYNGEERAKGNILERFSAQQFPDLHSELNLSSLELGDSALYFCASSAGGGGTEAFFGQGTRLTVV.

The chain links TRBV6-5 to TRBJ1-2, with a tentative D call TRBD1 (6 bases). This CDR3 region has 13 residues. The V gene lost 6 bases and the J gene lost 4 bases, with 12 bases spanning the gap. CDR1 and CDR2 (germline): MNHEY, SVGAGI. The CDR3 nucleotides read TGTGCCAGCAGCAGGGGATCGGGCTATGGCTACACCTTC. Protein: CASSRGSGYGYTF.

This chain connects TRBV28 to TRBJ2-1; D not resolved. The V end lost 6 bases, the J end lost 1 base, and 10 bases lay between the germline ends. This CDR3 spans 14 amino acids. CDR1 and CDR2 (germline): MDHEN, SYDVKM. Here the CDR3 reads CASSLGRSYNEQFF. The DNA of the CDR3 is TGTGCCAGCAGCTTGGGCAGATCCTACAATGAGCAGTTCTTC. Complete variable domain (other parts from reference TRBV28 and TRBJ2-1): DVKVTQSSRYLVKRTGEKVFLECVQDMDHENMFWYRQDPGLGLRLIYFSYDVKMKEKGDIPEGYSVSREKKERFSLILESASTNQTSMYLCASSLGRSYNEQFFGPGTRLTVL.

This sequence joins TRBV29-1 and TRBJ2-7; TRBD1 is a possible D gene (6 bases). The V and J ends lost 7 bases and 2 bases respectively, with 9 bases between them. This CDR3 comprises 11 residues. CDR1 and CDR2 (germline): SQVTM, ANQGSEA. CDR3 nucleotide sequence: TGCAGCGGAGGGGGAGCCTACGAGCAGTACTTC. Protein sequence: CSGGGAYEQYF.

The gene calls are TRBV6-8 and TRBJ2-2, with 8 bases matching TRBD1. Germline CDR1 MNHGY, CDR2 SAAAGT. The CDR3 is 17 residues long. The V segment lost 0 bases and the J segment 10 bases; nucleotides outside the gene matches: 13. Here the CDR3 reads CASSYSIPGGGSMELFF. The CDR3 nucleotides read TGTGCCAGCAGTTACTCGATTCCAGGGGGCGGATCCATGGAGCTGTTTTTT.

The V gene is TRBV29-1, the J gene TRBJ2-3, with unresolved D. There are 14 residues in the CDR3. The germline V gene has CDR1 SQVTM and CDR2 ANQGSEA. V lost 4 bases and J lost 0, with 11 bases in between. In DNA form, the CDR3 reads TGCAGCGTTGCTCAGCAGACTAGCACAGATACGCAGTATTTT. It translates to CSVAQQTSTDTQYF.

This clonotype was picked up many times. The genes are TRBV12-3 or TRBV12-4 and TRBJ2-1; no clear D gene. CDR3 length: 12 residues. V dropped 5 bases and J dropped 7 bases, with 9 bases sitting between them. The CDR3 coding sequence is TGTGCCAGCAGTCCGTTAGAGAATGAGCAGTTCTTC. As protein: CASSPLENEQFF.